Listed here are 19 T cell receptor beta chains from one sample, sequenced in a study of CD8 T cells in ankylosing spondylitis. Via MiXCR, TCRdb re-called the 5' RACE reads, giving one row per CDR3 protein. The sample includes approximately 340,000 distinct CDR3 sequences, about 14% seen only once; the top ten take 0.85% to 1.4%. Sequencing used blood, either unsorted or a sorted T cell fraction (not recorded which). The receptors derive from a male donor with ankylosing spondylitis or in good health (not recorded which).

There are a few counts of this clonotype. The chain uses TRBV15 and TRBJ2-3; 9 bases match TRBD2. This CDR3 contains 16 residues. With 0 bases clipped from V and 1 base from J, the junction kept 2 bases outside the gene matches. CDR1 LNHNV and CDR2 YYDKDF come from the germline V gene (reference sequence). The chain's CDR3 is CATSRDLAGGTDTQYF. CDR3 nucleotides: TGTGCCACCAGCAGAGACTTAGCGGGGGGCACAGATACGCAGTATTTT.

The table lists this clonotype with many counts. The chain links TRBV6-5 to TRBJ2-7; no definite D call. The CDR3 totals 12 residues. Germline assignment: CDR1 MNHEY and CDR2 SVGAGI. The ends were cut back, 4 bases at V and 6 bases at J, with 10 bases in the middle. CDR3 nucleotides: TGTGCCAGCAGTTCGTCACGGACCGAGCAGTACTTC. Amino acid sequence: CASSSSRTEQYF.

The chain combines TRBV19 with TRBJ2-7; D possibly corresponds to TRBD2 (7 bases). The CDR3 spans 14 residues. The germline V gene encodes CDR1 LNHDA and CDR2 SQIVND (reference sequence). Between the trimmed V and J ends, which lost 5 bases and 5 bases, there was a span of 16 bases. The CDR3 bases are TGTGCCAGTAGTGTCCACAGGGAGGGGAACGAGCAGTACTTC. This gives the protein CASSVHREGNEQYF.

This clonotype came up a few times. This rearrangement joins TRBV12-3 or TRBV12-4 to TRBJ2-6; D ambiguous. The CDR3 is 15 amino acids. Trimming removed 5 bases from V and 0 bases from J, with 8 bases in between. The CDR3 coding sequence is TGTGCCAGCAGTCTTTACCCCTCTGGGGCCAACGTCCTGACTTTC. This encodes CASSLYPSGANVLTF.

The chain is built from TRBV12-3 or TRBV12-4 and TRBJ2-5, with 8 nucleotides matching TRBD2. V lost 6 bases and J lost 6; bases outside the gene matches: 6. CDR3 length equals 13 residues. CDR3 DNA sequence: TGTGCCAGCAGCCGGAGCGGGAGACAGACCCAGTACTTC. It codes for CASSRSGRQTQYF.

Many counts were recorded for this clonotype. The chain is built from TRBV6-1 and TRBJ1-1; weak D call: TRBD1 (5 bases). The ends were cut back, 5 bases at V and 0 bases at J, with 10 bases in the middle. The germline gives CDR1 MNHNS, CDR2 SASEGT. This CDR3 is built from 14 residues. CDR3 sequence: CASSIGTLNTEAFF. The CDR3 DNA reads TGTGCCAGCAGTATAGGGACTCTGAACACTGAAGCTTTCTTT.

This clonotype was counted a few times. V usage is TRBV6-5 and J usage is TRBJ2-3, with D tentatively TRBD2 (5 bases). V was trimmed by 6 bases and J by 2 bases, leaving 9 bases between them. This CDR3 has 13 residues. CDR1 and CDR2 (germline): MNHEY, SVGAGI. CDR3 coding DNA: TGTGCCAGCAGCTTACTAGTCACAGATACGCAGTATTTT. Its translation is CASSLLVTDTQYF.

In its sample, this clonotype was seen a few times. The genes are TRBV29-1 and TRBJ1-3, with no clear D. Germline loops: CDR1 SQVTM, CDR2 ANQGSEA. The CDR3 runs to 12 residues. Trimming stripped 1 base from V and 2 bases from J, with 3 bases between. For the CDR3, the DNA is TGCAGCGTTGAAGCAACTGGAAACACCATATATTTT. This encodes CSVEATGNTIYF.

This clonotype has a handful of counts. The chain recombines TRBV10-3 with TRBJ2-7, with 8 nucleotides matching TRBD1. This CDR3 comprises 14 residues. V dropped 6 bases and J dropped 7; count of bases not matched to a gene: 11. Germline CDR1 reads ENHRY; CDR2 reads SYGVKD. CDR3 in amino acids: CAISQGAGLGEQYF. For the CDR3, the DNA is TGTGCCATCAGCCAGGGGGCTGGTCTTGGGGAGCAGTACTTC.

This clonotype was seen a few times. The rearrangement links TRBV12-3 or TRBV12-4 to TRBJ2-1; 15 positions agree with TRBD2. The CDR3 runs to 16 residues. Unmatched junction bases numbered 3, after V lost 1 base and J lost 8 bases. CDR3 bases: TGTGCCAGCAGTTTAGGGACTAGCGGGAGGGGAGATGAGCAGTTCTTC. As protein: CASSLGTSGRGDEQFF.

The rearrangement uses TRBV27 and TRBJ2-7, with TRBD2 as a possible D gene (6 bases). The germline V gene encodes CDR1 MNHEY and CDR2 SMNVEV (reference sequence). The CDR3 is made up of 16 amino acids. V gave up 3 bases and J gave up 2 bases, with 17 bases separating them. The CDR3 DNA reads as TGTGCCAGCAGTTTCTCCGGGACTTTCCCAGCCTACGAGCAGTACTTC. This gives the protein CASSFSGTFPAYEQYF.

A few counts support this clonotype. The V call is TRBV5-5, the J call TRBJ2-1, with 9 bases matching TRBD2. CDR1 is SGHKS, CDR2 YYEKEE, per germline (reference sequence). This CDR3 contains 15 residues. The V and J ends lost 0 bases and 7 bases, in that order; junction bases with no gene match: 5. CDR3 loop: CASSLGPSGANEQFF. CDR3 coding DNA: TGTGCCAGCAGCTTGGGGCCTAGCGGGGCGAATGAGCAGTTCTTC.

This clonotype was recorded a few times. The chain recombines TRBV4-2 with TRBJ2-7, with 7 positions matching TRBD1. This CDR3 comprises 14 residues. Looked up from germline, CDR1 is LGHNA and CDR2 is YNFKEQ. After removal of 4 bases from V and 2 bases from J, the junction contained 5 bases not matched to a gene. In DNA, the CDR3 is TGTGCCAGCAGCCGAGACAGGGTCCCCTACGAGCAGTACTTC. Translation: CASSRDRVPYEQYF.

This clonotype has only a few counts. The chain couples TRBV2 to TRBJ1-6, with D possibly being TRBD1 (5 bases). CDR3 length: 12 amino acids. CDR1 SNHLY and CDR2 FYNNEI come from the germline V gene. Trimming stripped 8 bases from V and 9 bases from J, with 11 bases between. The CDR3 sequence is CASGGEGSPLHF. For the CDR3, the DNA is TGTGCCAGCGGGGGAGAGGGTTCACCCCTCCACTTT.

V and J are TRBV3-1 and TRBJ2-3, with 11 positions matching TRBD2. V trimming: 0 bases; J trimming: 6 bases; junction bases outside the gene matches: 5. The CDR3 consists of 16 residues. Germline-derived CDR1 and CDR2 are LGHDT and YNNKEL (reference sequence). The CDR3 here is CASSQDWSSGGDTQYF. The CDR3 DNA reads as TGTGCCAGCAGCCAAGATTGGTCTAGCGGGGGGGATACGCAGTATTTT.

The chain recombines TRBV20-1 with TRBJ2-5, with 15 bases aligning to TRBD2. Germline-derived CDR1 and CDR2 are DFQATT and SNEGSKA (reference sequence). This CDR3 is built from 18 residues. Trimming at V came to 5 bases and at J to 5 bases, leaving 15 bases not matched to a gene. CDR3 protein: CSAVPGLAGGSFGETQYF. The CDR3 region has the DNA TGCAGTGCTGTACCCGGACTAGCGGGGGGGTCGTTTGGTGAGACCCAGTACTTC.

The sample holds a few counts of this clonotype. This rearrangement joins TRBV12-3 or TRBV12-4 to TRBJ1-2; 7 bases align to TRBD1. This CDR3 is built from 14 residues. V was clipped by 8 bases and J by 8 bases; unmatched bases: 14. The DNA for the CDR3 is TGTGCCAGCGGATTGCTACAGGGGTCGGGCGGCTACACCTTC. Amino acids: CASGLLQGSGGYTF.

This clonotype was observed a few times. This sequence joins TRBV9 and TRBJ2-4; perhaps TRBD2 as D (6 bases). Trimming took off 3 bases at V and 4 bases at J, with 14 bases between the two ends. This CDR3 is built from 15 residues. Germline V lookup: CDR1 SGDLS, CDR2 YYNGEE. The CDR3 nucleotides read TGTGCCAGCAGCGAGGGCGGAGGGGCGAAAAACATTCAGTACTTC. Its translation: CASSEGGGAKNIQYF.

This clonotype was counted between two and nine times. V and J are TRBV6-6 and TRBJ1-2; D gene unclear. V was trimmed by 4 bases and J by 3 bases, leaving 9 bases between them. The CDR3 runs to 13 residues. Germline assignment: CDR1 MNHNY and CDR2 SVGAGI (reference sequence). The CDR3 region has the DNA TGTGCCAGCAGTTCCCGGGCAGACTATGGCTACACCTTC. As protein: CASSSRADYGYTF.